This passage covers 9 T cell receptor beta chains from one sample sequenced in a study of blood T cell repertoires in COVID-19. Using immunoSEQ multiplex PCR, the repertoire was profiled, and TCRdb retains in-frame clones only, with some absent. The sample lists more than 95,000 clones; approximately 80% were seen once. Material: peripheral blood. The receptors derive from a woman of 80 years or more with active or convalescent COVID-19.

This clone appeared a few times. The genes are TRBV4-1 and TRBJ1-2; TRBD1 matches at 7 bases. Germline lookup yields CDR1 MGHRA and CDR2 YSYEKL. CDR3 length equals 14 residues. After removal of 1 base from V and 8 bases from J, the junction contained 7 bases not matched to a gene. The CDR3 DNA reads TGCGCCAGCAGCCAAGTAGCAGGGGGTGGAGGCTACACCTTC. Translation: CASSQVAGGGGYTF.

The chain carries TRBV11-2 and TRBJ2-7, with a tentative D call TRBD2 (5 bases). V was clipped by 1 base and J by 3 bases, with 16 bases between them. The CDR3 spans 16 residues. Germline CDR1 SGHAT, CDR2 FQNNGV. The CDR3 region is CASSLALAGNGYEQYF. The CDR3 DNA sequence: TGTGCCAGCAGCTTAGCTCTCGCCGGGAATGGCTACGAGCAGTACTTC.

The chain couples TRBV29-1 to TRBJ2-7, with 7 bases aligning to TRBD2. Germline V gene data show CDR1 as SQVTM and CDR2 as ANQGSEA. The CDR3 is 13 amino acids. V trimming: 3 bases; J trimming: 3 bases; junction bases outside the gene matches: 5. The CDR3 loop reads CSVDPGRSYEQYF. DNA of the CDR3: TGCAGCGTTGATCCCGGGAGGAGCTACGAGCAGTACTTC.

V and J are TRBV7-3 and TRBJ2-3, with 9 bases identical to TRBD1. The CDR3 spans 12 residues. The V gene end was trimmed by 4 bases and the J gene end by 13 bases; junction bases not matched to a gene: 6. In germline, CDR1 is SGHTA, CDR2 FQGTGA. CDR3 sequence: CASSYTGGLKYF. DNA of the CDR3: TGTGCCAGCAGCTATACAGGGGGCCTCAAGTATTTT. Using reference TRBV7-3 and TRBJ2-3 for the parts outside the CDR3, the full variable domain is GAGVSQTPSNKVTEKGKYVELRCDPISGHTALYWYRQSLGQGPEFLIYFQGTGAADDSGLPNDRFFAVRPEGSVSTLKIQRTERGDSAVYLCASSYTGGLKYFGPGTRLTVL.

V usage is TRBV5-1 and J usage is TRBJ2-5; a weak D match, TRBD2 (5 bases). V gave up 0 bases and J gave up 5 bases, with 8 bases separating them. This CDR3 has 13 residues. From germline, CDR1 is SGHRS and CDR2 YFSETQ. The CDR3 DNA is TGCGCCAGCAGCTTGGGAGGGTGGGAGACCCAGTACTTC. It specifies CASSLGGWETQYF. Drawing the rest from reference TRBV5-1 and TRBJ2-5, the complete variable domain is KAGVTQTPRYLIKTRGQQVTLSCSPISGHRSVSWYQQTPGQGLQFLFEYFSETQRNKGNFPGRFSGRQFSNSRSEMNVSTLELGDSALYLCASSLGGWETQYFGPGTRLLVL.

On this clone itself: The germline gene is not matched at one end of the junction; a read error may be the cause. The chain joins TRBV6-5 to TRBJ1-2; 9 nucleotides align to TRBD1. The CDR3 covers 13 residues. Germline V gene sequence: CDR1 MNHEY, CDR2 SVGAGI. This CDR3 is CASSYGTGRVRVF. The CDR3 nucleotides are TGTGCCAGCAGTTATGGGACAGGGAGGGTGAGGGTATTC.

This chain links TRBV30 with TRBJ2-1; D perhaps matches TRBD2 (6 bases). This CDR3 region has 12 residues. The germline V gene encodes CDR1 GTSNPN and CDR2 SVGIG (reference sequence). Between the trimmed V and J ends, which lost 5 bases and 9 bases, there was a span of 14 bases. This chain's CDR3 is CAWGPRLVEQFF. CDR3 DNA: TGTGCCTGGGGCCCCAGACTAGTTGAGCAGTTCTTC.

This clone was seen only once. The V gene is TRBV24-1, the J gene TRBJ2-2; no clear D gene. The V and J ends lost 5 bases and 1 base respectively, with 7 bases between them. Germline V gives CDR1 KGHDR, CDR2 SFDVKD. The CDR3 is made up of 14 amino acids. CDR3 sequence (DNA): TGTGCCACCAGTGCGGTTATGAACACCGGGGAGCTGTTTTTT. The encoded protein is CATSAVMNTGELFF.

This chain connects TRBV24-1 to TRBJ2-1; tentative D call: TRBD2 (5 bases). This CDR3 is 18 amino acids long. The V end was cut by 0 bases, the J end by 3 bases, with 17 bases between. Germline CDR1 KGHDR, CDR2 SFDVKD. The CDR3 spells CATSDLTVRLQNYNEQFF. The CDR3 DNA sequence: TGTGCCACCAGTGATTTGACTGTACGACTACAAAACTACAATGAGCAGTTCTTC.